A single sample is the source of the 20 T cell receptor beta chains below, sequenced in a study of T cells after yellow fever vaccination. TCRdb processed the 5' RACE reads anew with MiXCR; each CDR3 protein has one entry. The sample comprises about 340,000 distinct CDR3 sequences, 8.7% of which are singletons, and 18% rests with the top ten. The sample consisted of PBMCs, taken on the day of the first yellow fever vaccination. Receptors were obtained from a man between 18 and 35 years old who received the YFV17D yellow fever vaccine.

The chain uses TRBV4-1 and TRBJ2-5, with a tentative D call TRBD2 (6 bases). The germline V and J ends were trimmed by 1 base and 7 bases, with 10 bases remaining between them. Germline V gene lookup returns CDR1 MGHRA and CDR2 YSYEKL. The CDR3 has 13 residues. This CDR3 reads CASSQGRDGTQYF. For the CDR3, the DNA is TGCGCCAGCAGCCAAGGGCGGGACGGGACCCAGTACTTC.

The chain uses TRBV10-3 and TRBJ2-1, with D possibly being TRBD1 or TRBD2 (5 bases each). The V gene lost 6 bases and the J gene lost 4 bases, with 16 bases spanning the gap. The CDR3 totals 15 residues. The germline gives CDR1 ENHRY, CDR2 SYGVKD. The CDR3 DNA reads TGTGCCATCAGACCTGGGACCGGGGAGTACAATGAGCAGTTCTTC. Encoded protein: CAIRPGTGEYNEQFF.

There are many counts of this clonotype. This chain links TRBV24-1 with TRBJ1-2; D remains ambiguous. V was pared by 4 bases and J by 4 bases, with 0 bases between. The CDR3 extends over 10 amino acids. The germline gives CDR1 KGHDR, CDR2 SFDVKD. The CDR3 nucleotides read TGTGCCACCAGTGACTATGGCTACACCTTC. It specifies CATSDYGYTF.

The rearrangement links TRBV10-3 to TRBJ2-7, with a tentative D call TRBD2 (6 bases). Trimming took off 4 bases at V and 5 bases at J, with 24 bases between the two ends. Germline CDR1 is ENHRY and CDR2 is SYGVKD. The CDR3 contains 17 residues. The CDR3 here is CAISAGLGGVRPDEQYF. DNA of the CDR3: TGTGCCATCAGTGCCGGGCTGGGGGGAGTTAGGCCTGACGAGCAGTACTTC.

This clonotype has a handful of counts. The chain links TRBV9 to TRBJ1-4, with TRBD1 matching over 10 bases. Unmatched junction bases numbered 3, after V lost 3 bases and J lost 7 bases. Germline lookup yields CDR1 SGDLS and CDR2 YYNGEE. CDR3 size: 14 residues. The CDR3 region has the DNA TGTGCCAGCAGCGCGGGACAGGGGAGTGAAAAACTGTTTTTT. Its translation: CASSAGQGSEKLFF.

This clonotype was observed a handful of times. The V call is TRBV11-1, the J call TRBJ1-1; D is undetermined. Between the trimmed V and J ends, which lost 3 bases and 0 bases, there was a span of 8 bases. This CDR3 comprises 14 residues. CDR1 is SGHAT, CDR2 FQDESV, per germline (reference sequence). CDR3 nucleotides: TGTGCCAGCAGCTTCGGCCCAGTGAACACTGAAGCTTTCTTT. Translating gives CASSFGPVNTEAFF.

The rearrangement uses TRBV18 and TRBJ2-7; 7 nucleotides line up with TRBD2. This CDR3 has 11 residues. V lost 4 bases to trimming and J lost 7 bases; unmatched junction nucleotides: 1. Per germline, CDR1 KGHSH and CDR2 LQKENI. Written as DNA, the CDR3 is TGTGCCAGCTCACACGGGAGGGAGCAGTACTTC. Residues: CASSHGREQYF.

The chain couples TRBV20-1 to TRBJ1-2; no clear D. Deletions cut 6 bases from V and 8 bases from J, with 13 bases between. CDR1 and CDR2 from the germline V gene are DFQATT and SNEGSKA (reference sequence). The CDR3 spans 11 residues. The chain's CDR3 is CSAGHGVGYTF. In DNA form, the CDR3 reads TGCAGTGCCGGTCACGGGGTCGGCTACACCTTC.

CDR3 loop: CASSLSRGPLTYNEQFF. The CDR3 coding sequence is TGTGCCAGCAGTTTGTCGCGGGGGCCTCTAACGTACAATGAGCAGTTCTTC. The chain is built from TRBV12-3 or TRBV12-4 and TRBJ2-1; the D gene is possibly TRBD2 (7 bases). The CDR3 has 17 amino acids. Trimming pared 3 bases from V and 4 bases from J, leaving 19 bases between.

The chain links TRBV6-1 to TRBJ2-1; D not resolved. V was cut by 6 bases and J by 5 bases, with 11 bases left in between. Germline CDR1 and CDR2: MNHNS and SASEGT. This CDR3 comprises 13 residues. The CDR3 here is CASSQRRDNEQFF. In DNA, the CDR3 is TGTGCCAGCAGCCAAAGAAGGGACAATGAGCAGTTCTTC.

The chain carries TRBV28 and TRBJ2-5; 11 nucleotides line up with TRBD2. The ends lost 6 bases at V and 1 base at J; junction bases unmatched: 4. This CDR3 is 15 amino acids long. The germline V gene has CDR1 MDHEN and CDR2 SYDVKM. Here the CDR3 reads CASSTGLAGQETQYF. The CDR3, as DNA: TGTGCCAGCAGCACCGGACTAGCGGGCCAAGAGACCCAGTACTTC.

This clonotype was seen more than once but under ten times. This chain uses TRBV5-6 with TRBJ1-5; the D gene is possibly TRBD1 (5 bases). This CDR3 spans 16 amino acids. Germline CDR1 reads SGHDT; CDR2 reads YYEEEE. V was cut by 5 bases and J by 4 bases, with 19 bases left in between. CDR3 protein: CASSALTGAGNQPQHF. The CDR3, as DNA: TGTGCCAGCAGTGCCCTGACTGGGGCTGGGAATCAGCCCCAGCATTTT.

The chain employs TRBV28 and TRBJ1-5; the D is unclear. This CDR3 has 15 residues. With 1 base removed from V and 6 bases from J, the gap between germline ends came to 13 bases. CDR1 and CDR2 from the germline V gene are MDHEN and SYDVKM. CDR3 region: CASSLSGSPTQPQHF. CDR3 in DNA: TGTGCCAGCAGTTTATCCGGGAGCCCCACTCAGCCCCAGCATTTT. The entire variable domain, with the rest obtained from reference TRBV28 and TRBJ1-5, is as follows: DVKVTQSSRYLVKRTGEKVFLECVQDMDHENMFWYRQDPGLGLRLIYFSYDVKMKEKGDIPEGYSVSREKKERFSLILESASTNQTSMYLCASSLSGSPTQPQHFGDGTRLSIL.

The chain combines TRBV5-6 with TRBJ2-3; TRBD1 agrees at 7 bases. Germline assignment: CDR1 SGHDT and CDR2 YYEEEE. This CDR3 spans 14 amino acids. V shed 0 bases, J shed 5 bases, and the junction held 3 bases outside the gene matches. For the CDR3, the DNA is TGTGCCAGCAGCTTGGAGGGGGCGAAAGATACGCAGTATTTT. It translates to CASSLEGAKDTQYF.

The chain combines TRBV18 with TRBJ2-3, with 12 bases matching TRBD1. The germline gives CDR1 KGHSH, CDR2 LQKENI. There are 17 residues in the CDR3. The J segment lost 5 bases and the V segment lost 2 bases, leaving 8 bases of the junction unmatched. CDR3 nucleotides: TGTGCCAGCTCACCAATATGGGACAGGGGGCGTAGAGATACGCAGTATTTT. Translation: CASSPIWDRGRRDTQYF.

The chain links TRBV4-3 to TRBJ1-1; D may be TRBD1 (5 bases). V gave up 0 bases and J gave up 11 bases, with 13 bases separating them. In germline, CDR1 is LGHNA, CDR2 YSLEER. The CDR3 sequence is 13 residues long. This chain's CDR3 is CASSQDSRAGAFF. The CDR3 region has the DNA TGCGCCAGCAGCCAAGATTCGCGGGCAGGGGCTTTCTTT.

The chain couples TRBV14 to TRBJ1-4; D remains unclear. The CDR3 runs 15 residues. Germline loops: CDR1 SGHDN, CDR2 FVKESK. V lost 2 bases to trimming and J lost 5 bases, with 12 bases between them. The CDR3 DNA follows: TGTGCCAGCAGCCAATCGGGTAGAATGAATGAAAAACTGTTTTTT. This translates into CASSQSGRMNEKLFF.

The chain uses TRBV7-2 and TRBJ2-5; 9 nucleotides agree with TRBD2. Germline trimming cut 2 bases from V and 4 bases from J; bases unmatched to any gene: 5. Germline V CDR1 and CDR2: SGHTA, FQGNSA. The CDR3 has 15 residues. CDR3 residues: CASSLNLAGVETQYF. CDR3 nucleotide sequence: TGTGCCAGCAGCTTAAACTTAGCGGGGGTAGAGACCCAGTACTTC. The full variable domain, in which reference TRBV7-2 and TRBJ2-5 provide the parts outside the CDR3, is GAGVSQSPSNKVTEKGKDVELRCDPISGHTALYWYRQSLGQGLEFLIYFQGNSAPDKSGLPSDRFSAERTGGSVSTLTIQRTQQEDSAVYLCASSLNLAGVETQYFGPGTRLLVL.

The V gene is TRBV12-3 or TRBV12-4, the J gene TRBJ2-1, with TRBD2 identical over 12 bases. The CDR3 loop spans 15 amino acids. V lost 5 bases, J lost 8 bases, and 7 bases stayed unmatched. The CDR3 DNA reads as TGTGCCAGCAGTCCGTCTAGCGGGGGGGCCTATGAGCAGTTCTTC. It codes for CASSPSSGGAYEQFF.

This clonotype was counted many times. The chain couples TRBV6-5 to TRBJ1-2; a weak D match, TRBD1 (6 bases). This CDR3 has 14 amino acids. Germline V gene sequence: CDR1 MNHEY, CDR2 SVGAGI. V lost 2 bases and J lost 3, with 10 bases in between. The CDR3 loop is CASSYQQGYYGYTF. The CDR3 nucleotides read TGTGCCAGCAGTTACCAACAGGGATACTATGGCTACACCTTC.